This entry describes one T cell receptor beta chain. Germline loops: CDR1 SGDLS, CDR2 YYNGEE. V shed 0 bases and J shed 0 bases, with 4 bases lying between them. CDR3 length: 13 amino acids. The sample is drawn from a study of shared clonotypes between healthy human individuals. Only in-frame clones appear in the TCRdb table, and some are missing; sequencing was by immunoSEQ multiplex PCR. The table records approximately 470,000 clones, approximately 84% of them present only once. Sequencing was done on a sample of PBMCs. The clonotype comes from a woman in her thirties or forties in good health. Some clones in this sample may be carry-over from other donors' samples. V gene TRBV9 combines with J gene TRBJ2-7; D is uncertain. In DNA, the CDR3 is TGTGCCAGCAGCGTAGCCGACTCCTACGAGCAGTACTTC. Its protein product is CASSVADSYEQYF.